The present T cell receptor (beta chain) was sequenced within a study of T cell changes during pregnancy in multiple sclerosis (dated by TCRdb to the late 2010s). Broadly, across the study: The study examined how the T cell repertoire changed over the course of pregnancy in women with multiple sclerosis.

The CDR3 runs 14 amino acids, cysteine and phenylalanine included. Only the CDR3 portion is preserved as DNA: 42 bases, with reading frame beginning at the first base. In the germline V gene, CDR1 corresponds to MNHEY and CDR2 to SVGAGI. V loses 8 bases, J loses 7 bases, and the germline ends lie 17 bases apart. The protocol used for the library was the immunoSEQ multiplex PCR assay. This immuneACCESS table, as held by TCRdb, lists in-frame sequences with V and J called but not all clones. Of the missing ones, under half trace to an unresolved V gene in checked studies; the others have no known cause. In this sample the table shows tens of thousands of clones, around 91% of which occur a single time. Jointly, the top ten make up 0.5% to 0.85% of the sample. This clone occurred once. This clone's antigen is unknown. Base quality data are lacking; no much larger clone is found one base away.

The source of this sequence is a female donor in good health, enrolled as a control in a pregnancy study. This specimen consisted of CD4+ T cells from peripheral blood mononuclear cells, obtained in the second trimester of pregnancy. The chain joins TRBV6-5 to TRBJ1-4; 6 matching bases give a weak D call of TRBD1. The nucleotide sequence reads TGTGCCAGCTGCCGGACACAGGGCATTGAAAAACTGTTTTTT. It specifies CASCRTQGIEKLFF.